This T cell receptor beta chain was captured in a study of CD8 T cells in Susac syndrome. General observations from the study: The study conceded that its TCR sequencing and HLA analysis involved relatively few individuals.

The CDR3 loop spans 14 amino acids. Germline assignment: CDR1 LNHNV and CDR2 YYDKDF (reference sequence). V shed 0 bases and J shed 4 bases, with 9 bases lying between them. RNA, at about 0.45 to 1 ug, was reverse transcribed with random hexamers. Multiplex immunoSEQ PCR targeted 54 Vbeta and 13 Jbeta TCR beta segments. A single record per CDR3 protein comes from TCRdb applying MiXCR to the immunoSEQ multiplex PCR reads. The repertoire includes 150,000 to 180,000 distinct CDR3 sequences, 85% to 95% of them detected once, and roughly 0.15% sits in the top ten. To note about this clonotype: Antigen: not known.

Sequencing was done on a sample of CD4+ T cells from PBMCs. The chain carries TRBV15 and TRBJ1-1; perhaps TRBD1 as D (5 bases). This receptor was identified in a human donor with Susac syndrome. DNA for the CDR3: TGTGCCACCAGCAGAGACAGGGCGGTCACTGAAGCTTTCTTT. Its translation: CATSRDRAVTEAFF.